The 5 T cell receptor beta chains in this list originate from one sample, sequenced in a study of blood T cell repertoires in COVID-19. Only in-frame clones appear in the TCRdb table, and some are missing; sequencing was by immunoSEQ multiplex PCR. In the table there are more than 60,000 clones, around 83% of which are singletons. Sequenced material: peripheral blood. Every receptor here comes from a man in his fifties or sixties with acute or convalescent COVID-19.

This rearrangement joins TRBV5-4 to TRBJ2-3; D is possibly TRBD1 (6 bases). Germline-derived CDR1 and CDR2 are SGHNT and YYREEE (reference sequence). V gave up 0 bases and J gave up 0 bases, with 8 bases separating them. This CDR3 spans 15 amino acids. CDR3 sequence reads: CASSLAGASTDTQYF. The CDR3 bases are TGTGCCAGCAGCTTGGCAGGGGCTAGCACAGATACGCAGTATTTT.

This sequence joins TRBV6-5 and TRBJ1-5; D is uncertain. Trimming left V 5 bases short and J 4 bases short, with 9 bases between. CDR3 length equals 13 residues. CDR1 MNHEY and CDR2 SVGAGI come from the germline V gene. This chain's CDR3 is CASSRSGNQPQHF. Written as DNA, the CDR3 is TGTGCCAGCAGTCGGTCCGGGAATCAGCCCCAGCATTTT.

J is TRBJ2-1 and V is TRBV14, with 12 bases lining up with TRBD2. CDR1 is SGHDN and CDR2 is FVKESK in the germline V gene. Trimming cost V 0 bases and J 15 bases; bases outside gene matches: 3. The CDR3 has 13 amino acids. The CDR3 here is CASSQETSGSRFF. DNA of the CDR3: TGTGCCAGCAGCCAAGAGACTAGCGGGAGTAGGTTCTTC.

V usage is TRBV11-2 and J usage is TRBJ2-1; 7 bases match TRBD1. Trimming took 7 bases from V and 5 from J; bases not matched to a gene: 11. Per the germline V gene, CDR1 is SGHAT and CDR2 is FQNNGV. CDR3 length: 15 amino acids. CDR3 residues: CASTLGGQINNEQFF. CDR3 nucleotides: TGTGCCAGCACCCTAGGGGGACAGATAAACAATGAGCAGTTCTTC.

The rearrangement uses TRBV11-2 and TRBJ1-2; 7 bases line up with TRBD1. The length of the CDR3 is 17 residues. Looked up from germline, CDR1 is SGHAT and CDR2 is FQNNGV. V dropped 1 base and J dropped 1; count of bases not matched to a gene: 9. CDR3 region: CASSLASGQRLNYGYTF. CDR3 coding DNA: TGTGCCAGCAGCTTAGCTTCGGGACAGCGACTTAACTATGGCTACACCTTC.